This paragraph reports one TCR beta chain. The sample comes from a study of blood T cell repertoires in COVID-19. Profiling relied on immunoSEQ multiplex PCR, and the TCRdb table lists in-frame clones only, not all of them. The table has about 480,000 clones, roughly 87% seen once. The CDR3 runs to 16 residues. Deletions cut 4 bases from V and 0 bases from J, with 11 bases between. CDR1 is KGHDR, CDR2 SFDVKD, per germline. The chain uses TRBV24-1 and TRBJ2-2; possibly TRBD2 for D (6 bases). Sequenced sample: PBMCs or T cells enriched from blood (not recorded which). The clonotype was recovered from a woman in her late teens or twenties with acute COVID-19. CDR3 DNA: TGTGCCACCAGTGACCGGGAGTTCGCGAACACCGGGGAGCTGTTTTTT. Translating it yields CATSDREFANTGELFF.